This is a list of T cell receptor beta chains from one sample in a study of cytomegalovirus exposure and HLA in healthy donors. The method was immunoSEQ multiplex PCR; TCRdb's version includes in-frame clones alone and lacks a portion of them. Of 90,000 to 130,000 clones in the sample, around 64% were seen once. What was sequenced was PBMCs. The receptors derive from a woman in her 30s in good health and CMV-seronegative. CDR3s include the opening cysteine and the closing phenylalanine or tryptophan. The D gene is left open where the match is weak. Where a row states a size, it is once, few, many or the class of an expanded clone; other rows omit it.

TRBJ2-7 TRBV2 NA NA TGTGCCAGTGTGGGGCCAGGGAGGTCCTACGAGCAGTACTTC CASVGPGRSYEQYF
TRBJ1-4 TRBV19 NA NA TGTGCCAGTAGTTCGCCAGGGAAAACTGAAAAACTGTTTTTT CASSSPGKTEKLFF
TRBJ2-1 TRBV18 NA TRBD2 TGTGCCAGCTTGAAAGGTGAAGGGACTAGCGGGAGGGCAAAGTTCTTC CASLKGEGTSGRAKFF
TRBJ2-5 TRBV5-1 NA NA TGCGCCAGCAGCTTGGAGGGGGAGACCCAGTACTTC CASSLEGETQYF
TRBJ1-1 TRBV13 few TRBD1 TGTGCCAGCAGCACAGGGGGCTCGGGCACTGAAGCTTTCTTT CASSTGGSGTEAFF
TRBJ2-1 TRBV6-1 NA TRBD2 TGTGCCAGCAGTGGTCTTAGCGGGAGTTACAATGAGCAGTTCTTC CASSGLSGSYNEQFF
TRBJ2-7 TRBV5-1 NA NA TGCGCCAGCAGCTTGGAGGGGGGGCCCTACGAGCAGTACTTC CASSLEGGPYEQYF
TRBJ1-5 TRBV18 NA NA TGTGCCAGCTCACCATTCCAGGGTAGCAATCAGCCCCAGCATTTT CASSPFQGSNQPQHF
TRBJ2-7 TRBV28 NA NA TGTGCCAGCAGTTTCGGTAACTACGAGCAGTACTTC CASSFGNYEQYF
TRBJ2-1 TRBV6-5 NA TRBD1 TGTGCCAGCAGTTACTCGACAGGGGACTACAATGAGCAGTTCTTC CASSYSTGDYNEQFF
TRBJ2-1 TRBV28 NA NA TGTGCCAGCAGTTATGTGCCCGGATGGGGAGGCAATGAGCAGTTCTTC CASSYVPGWGGNEQFF
TRBJ1-4 TRBV5-1 NA NA TGCGCCAGCAGCTTCCAGGATGCAACTAATGAAAAACTGTTTTTT CASSFQDATNEKLFF
TRBJ1-4 TRBV19 once TRBD1 TGTGCCAGTAGTCCGGGACAGGGGGTAGAAAAACTGTTTTTT CASSPGQGVEKLFF
TRBJ1-1 TRBV5-4 NA NA TGTGCCAGCAGCCCCCGCGCGGGGGGAGGGACTGAAGCTTTCTTT CASSPRAGGGTEAFF
TRBJ1-1 TRBV28 NA NA TGTGCCAGCATTAATCAGGTGAACACTGAAGCTTTCTTT CASINQVNTEAFF
TRBJ2-1 TRBV13 once TRBD2 TGTGCCAGCAGCCCTTCACTAGCGGGACAGCAGTTCTTC CASSPSLAGQQFF
TRBJ2-5 TRBV30 NA TRBD2 TGTGCCTGGACTACTAGCGGGACTCTAAGGGAACAGTACTTC CAWTTSGTLREQYF
TRBJ2-7 TRBV7-2 NA TRBD2 TGTGCCAGCAGCTTGCTAGCGGACTCCTACGAGCAGTACTTC CASSLLADSYEQYF
TRBJ1-5 TRBV28 NA NA TGTGCCAGTGGGGCAGGGGAGACTCAGCCCCAGCATTTT CASGAGETQPQHF
TRBJ2-3 TRBV11-2 NA TRBD2 TGTGCCAGCAGCAGACGGACTAGCGGGAGAAGGGATACGCAGTATTTT CASSRRTSGRRDTQYF
TRBJ2-7 TRBV9 NA TRBD1 TGTGCCAGCAGCGTAGCTTCCGGGACAGGGGGCTCGGGCTACGAGCAGTACTTC CASSVASGTGGSGYEQYF
TRBJ2-7 TRBV28 once TRBD1 TGTGCCAGCAGTTTAGGGACAGTTTTAAGTGACTACGAGCAGTACTTC CASSLGTVLSDYEQYF
TRBJ2-4 TRBV2 NA NA TGTGCCAGCAGGAACAGATTTATAGCCAAAAACATTCAGTACTTC CASRNRFIAKNIQYF
TRBJ2-1 TRBV5-4 NA NA TGTGCCAGCAGCCATAGACTAGACAATGAGCAGTTCTTC CASSHRLDNEQFF
TRBJ2-3 TRBV7-3 NA TRBD1 TGTGCCAGCAGCTTCCCCCGTGGGACAGGCGGAACCACAGATACGCAGTATTTT CASSFPRGTGGTTDTQYF
TRBJ2-2 TRBV5-6 NA NA TGTGCCAGCAGCTTGACCACTAACGCCGGGGAGCTGTTTTTT CASSLTTNAGELFF
TRBJ2-5 TRBV9 once NA TGTGCCAGCAGCGTAAGTCCTCTATATCAAGCGACAGGCACCCAAGAGACCCAGTACTTC CASSVSPLYQATGTQETQYF
TRBJ1-1 TRBV13 NA NA TGTGCCAGCAGCCACCGACAGGAGTTGAACACTGAAGCTTTCTTT CASSHRQELNTEAFF
TRBJ1-5 TRBV5-5 NA TRBD1 TGTGCCAGCAGCTTGGCGGCAGGGGGTCAGCCCCAGCATTTT CASSLAAGGQPQHF
TRBJ2-7 TRBV5-1 NA TRBD1 TGCGCCAGCAGCCAAAGACCAGGGGGCAACTACGAGCAGTACTTC CASSQRPGGNYEQYF
TRBJ2-2 TRBV7-2 NA TRBD1 TGTGCCAGCAGCTTAAGGGGACAGGGTTACACCGGGGAGCTGTTTTTT CASSLRGQGYTGELFF
TRBJ2-3 TRBV9 few NA TGTGCCAGCAGCGTAGATAGGCTAGCCTCCACAGATACGCAGTATTTT CASSVDRLASTDTQYF
TRBJ2-3 TRBV11-2 NA NA TGTGCCAGCAGCTTATTGCCTAGCGCGCCGGCAGATACGCAGTATTTT CASSLLPSAPADTQYF
TRBJ2-1 TRBV6-1 NA TRBD2 TGTGCCAGCAGTGAACTAGCGGGCTCCTACAATGAGCAGTTCTTC CASSELAGSYNEQFF
TRBJ2-7 TRBV5-6 few TRBD2 TGTGCCAGCAGACCAGCGGGAGGACTTAGTTACGAGCAGTACTTC CASRPAGGLSYEQYF
TRBJ2-1 TRBV29-1 NA TRBD1 TGCAGCTCTTATGGGGGACAGGGGGGATTCGGTGAGCAGTTCTTC CSSYGGQGGFGEQFF
TRBJ2-5 TRBV5-1 NA TRBD1 TGCGCCAGCAGGAGGGACAGGGCACTCCAAGAGACCCAGTACTTC CASRRDRALQETQYF
TRBJ1-1 TRBV2 once NA TGTGCCAGCATGGGCTACTCGGACACTGAAGCTTTCTTT CASMGYSDTEAFF
TRBJ2-1 TRBV6-4 many NA TGTGCCAGCAGTGACCGGGACAACAATGAGCAGTTCTTC CASSDRDNNEQFF
TRBJ2-1 TRBV11-2 NA TRBD2 TGTGCCAGCAGCGATGTAGCTAGCGGGAGCTATGAGCAGTTCTTC CASSDVASGSYEQFF
TRBJ2-2 TRBV5-6 few NA TGTGCCAGCAGCTTGGATTCAGGGGAGCTGTTTTTT CASSLDSGELFF
TRBJ2-3 TRBV7-9 NA TRBD2 TGTGCCAGCAGCCCAGGGACTAGCGGGAGCACAGATACGCAGTATTTT CASSPGTSGSTDTQYF
TRBJ1-2 TRBV9 NA NA TGTGCCAGCAGCAAGGGGGGGGCAAGTTATGGCTACACCTTC CASSKGGASYGYTF
TRBJ2-3 TRBV25-1 few NA TGTGCCAGCAGTGAAAGCCCCAGGGGGGGCACAGATACGCAGTATTTT CASSESPRGGTDTQYF
TRBJ1-2 TRBV7-2 NA TRBD1 TGTGCCAGCCTTCGGCAGACAGGGGGCTATGGCTACACCTTC CASLRQTGGYGYTF
TRBJ2-1 TRBV28 NA NA TGTGCCAGCAGTTTACGTACGGGAGTCGGGGAGCAGTTCTTC CASSLRTGVGEQFF
TRBJ2-7 TRBV28 few NA TGTGCCAGCAGTTTTCCCCGTAGCGGCTCCTACGAGCAGTACTTC CASSFPRSGSYEQYF
TRBJ2-1 TRBV7-6 NA NA TGTGCCAGCAGCTCTTTGAGCGAGCAGTTCTTC CASSSLSEQFF
TRBJ2-1 TRBV7-6 NA TRBD2 TGTGCCAGCAGCCCTTACCAACCCGGGACTAGCGGGAGCGATGAGCAGTTCTTC CASSPYQPGTSGSDEQFF
TRBJ1-1 TRBV6-6 NA TRBD1 TGTGCCAGCAGCGCGACAGGGATGAACACTGAAGCTTTCTTT CASSATGMNTEAFF
TRBJ1-5 TRBV15 few NA TGTGCCACCAGCAGAGATTTGGCGGCCACGTATAGCAATCAGCCCCAGCATTTT CATSRDLAATYSNQPQHF
TRBJ2-2 TRBV6-6 NA TRBD1 TGTGCCAGCATCGGGACAGGTCTGTTCACCGGGGAGCTGTTTTTT CASIGTGLFTGELFF
TRBJ2-7 TRBV6-5 NA TRBD2 TGTGCCAGCAGTTTTTTAGCGGGGGGCTCCTACGAGCAGTACTTC CASSFLAGGSYEQYF
TRBJ1-1 TRBV18 NA NA TGTGCCAGCTCACCCTACAGGGAGTGGAACACTGAAGCTTTCTTT CASSPYREWNTEAFF